This is a list of T cell receptor beta chains from one sample in a study of blood T cell repertoires in COVID-19. Data came from immunoSEQ multiplex PCR; TCRdb stores just in-frame clones and leaves some out. The sample has approximately 100,000 clones, approximately 69% seen once. Source material: peripheral blood. The source of these receptors is an elderly man with acute or convalescent COVID-19. The CDR3 runs from the conserved cysteine through the conserved F or W. The order of the fields is J gene, V gene, D gene, clone size, CDR3 DNA, CDR3 protein. A D gene is named only where the DNA matches it firmly. Clone size, where shown, is once, few, many, or a class for clones that have expanded.

TRBJ1-1,TRBV7-2,-,-,TGTGCCAGCAGGTTTAGACCGGGAGCCAACACTGAAGCTTTCTTT,CASRFRPGANTEAFF
TRBJ1-5,TRBV28,TRBD1,many,TGTGCCAGCAGTTTATCGGACAGGATAGGCAATCAGCCCCAGCATTTT,CASSLSDRIGNQPQHF
TRBJ2-7,TRBV6-5,-,-,TGTGCCAGCCAAAAGGAGGGTCGGTACGAGCAGTACTTC,CASQKEGRYEQYF
TRBJ2-7,TRBV6-2/TRBV6-3,TRBD1,many,TGTGCCAGCAGTTTTGGACAGGTTTACGAGCAGTACTTC,CASSFGQVYEQYF
TRBJ2-3,TRBV20-1,-,-,TGCAGTGCTTCCTTCACAGATACGCAGTATTTT,CSASFTDTQYF
TRBJ2-7,TRBV9,TRBD2,-,TGTGCCAGCAGCGAGCGGGAGAGCTCCTACGAGCAGTACTTC,CASSERESSYEQYF
TRBJ2-7,TRBV6-5,-,-,TGTGCCAGCAGACCCCTCCGGGACACTCCATACGAGCAGTACTTC,CASRPLRDTPYEQYF
TRBJ2-5,TRBV6-5,-,-,TGTGCCAGCAGTTACTCTGGGGAGCAAGAGACCCAGTACTTC,CASSYSGEQETQYF
TRBJ1-3,TRBV7-2,-,-,TGTGCCAGCAGCCTTTACAGGGACGGAAACACCATATATTTT,CASSLYRDGNTIYF
TRBJ1-2,TRBV14,-,-,TGTGCCAGCAGCCCGATTCAGGGCCCCGAAATGGGAAATGGCTACACCTTC,CASSPIQGPEMGNGYTF
TRBJ2-5,TRBV18,TRBD1,many,TGTGCCAGCTCACCCCTCGAGACCGGACAGGGGGCGCGAAAAGAGACCCAGTACTTC,CASSPLETGQGARKETQYF
TRBJ2-5,TRBV5-1,TRBD1,many,TGCGCCAGCAGCCTCGGGACAGTTCAAGAGACCCAGTACTTC,CASSLGTVQETQYF
TRBJ2-1,TRBV6-4,-,-,TGTGCCAGCAGTGTACAGGGGGGGGATGAGCAGTTCTTC,CASSVQGGDEQFF
TRBJ2-3,TRBV4-1,-,many,TGCGCCAGCAGCCAAGATCCCATTAGAGCCACAGATACGCAGTATTTT,CASSQDPIRATDTQYF
TRBJ2-3,TRBV5-1,TRBD2,-,TGCGCCAGCAGACTTGCGGGAGGGGTGGATACGCAGTATTTT,CASRLAGGVDTQYF
TRBJ1-2,TRBV24-1,-,-,TGTGCCACCAGTGATTTGGGACACGCTTATGGCTACACCTTC,CATSDLGHAYGYTF
TRBJ2-3,TRBV6-5,-,-,TGTGCCAGCAGTAGTGGGCGCATGGATACGCAGTATTTT,CASSSGRMDTQYF